This paragraph covers one T cell receptor beta chain sequence. The sample belongs to a study of blood T cell repertoires in COVID-19. Study-level information: Whether acute or convalescent, the COVID-19 samples came from the United States, Italy and Spain. In each case, the material was cDNA or gDNA derived from T cells, B-cell-depleted T cells, or PBMCs.

Data came from immunoSEQ multiplex PCR; TCRdb stores just in-frame clones and leaves some out. Of 440,000 or so clones listed, about nine tenths are singletons. Seattle-derived patients entered the study during active infection and were followed longitudinally. Sequencing input: peripheral blood. The source is a woman between 40 and 50 years old with COVID-19, enrolled during active disease.

The CDR3 DNA reads as TGTGCCAGCAGCTTAACTCCGCGAGGGACAGGGCTCGAGCAGTACTTC. Encoded protein: CASSLTPRGTGLEQYF. This chain uses TRBV7-2 with TRBJ2-7; 9 nucleotides match TRBD1. The CDR3 loop spans 16 amino acids. The junction had 11 bases not matched to a gene; V was cut back by 2 bases and J by 6 bases. Germline CDR1 and CDR2: SGHTA and FQGNSA.